This T cell receptor (beta chain) originates from a study of human T cells and chemical hapten exposure. Time point of the sample: patch test 1, 2 weeks after DPC sensitization. Treatment indicated: therapeutic diphenylcyclopropenone sensitization with weekly scalp DPC. As processed by the authors: Samples held a median of roughly 100,000 TCRs, range 23,224–690,600. TCRdb reanalysed the RACE reads using MiXCR and keeps one entry per CDR3 protein. The V and J calls were not made by the authors but by TCRdb's processing. This table holds 350,000 or so distinct CDR3 sequences, around 7% found once. Per germline, CDR1 SGHRS and CDR2 YFSETQ. V lost 1 base, J lost 0 bases, and 10 bases lay in between. The CDR3 contains 15 residues.

This rearrangement joins TRBV5-1 to TRBJ1-2, with a weak D call TRBD1 (5 bases). The sample here was whole blood, taken in connection with sensitization to the hapten diphenylcyclopropenone (DPC). The clonotype originates from a woman between 18 and 29 years old with alopecia areata. Some clones in this sample may be carry-over from other donors' samples. The CDR3 here is CASSLRQKANYGYTF. Written as DNA, the CDR3 is TGCGCCAGCAGCTTGAGACAGAAAGCTAACTATGGCTACACCTTC. The variable domain in full, with the rest retrieved from reference TRBV5-1 and TRBJ1-2, is KAGVTQTPRYLIKTRGQQVTLSCSPISGHRSVSWYQQTPGQGLQFLFEYFSETQRNKGNFPGRFSGRQFSNSRSEMNVSTLELGDSALYLCASSLRQKANYGYTFGSGTRLTVV.